Listed below are T cell receptor beta chains from one sample, sequenced in a study of low-dose radiotherapy and immunotherapy resistance in tumors. One entry per CDR3 protein, called by TCRdb with MiXCR from the reads. Altogether some 40,000 distinct CDR3 sequences are present, less than 25% being singletons, with the ten largest covering about 8.3%. The material sequenced was PBMCs, taken after low-dose radiotherapy plus immunotherapy. The receptor set was obtained from a female donor with ovarian cancer. The CDR3 runs from the conserved cysteine through the conserved F or W. The order of the fields is D gene, clone size, V gene, J gene, CDR3 DNA, CDR3 protein. D genes are given only for firm matches. Clone size is not always given. Where it is, it says once, few, many or a class for expanded clones.

NA	many	TRBV28	TRBJ2-7	TGTGCCAGCAGACTCCTCGGGGAGTCCAGCCTCGGCGAGCAGTACTTC	CASRLLGESSLGEQYF
NA	many	TRBV7-2	TRBJ1-1	TGTGCCAGCAGCTTGATTAGGGGCGACGGTTCTACTGAAGCTTTCTTT	CASSLIRGDGSTEAFF
TRBD1	many	TRBV19	TRBJ2-1	TGTGCCACCCACCGGACAGGGGCCTACAATGAGCAGTTCTTC	CATHRTGAYNEQFF
NA	many	TRBV20-1	TRBJ2-7	TGCAGTGCTAGTAAACAAGTCTTTACCTACGAGCAGTACTTC	CSASKQVFTYEQYF
NA	many	TRBV5-1	TRBJ1-1	TGCGCCAGCAGCACCGACACGGGCGGTTTTGAAGCTTTCTTT	CASSTDTGGFEAFF
TRBD2	NA	TRBV2	TRBJ2-1	TGTGCCAGCAGTGCGGCTAGCGGCGGGAATGAGCAGTTCTTC	CASSAASGGNEQFF
NA	many	TRBV28	TRBJ2-7	TGTGCCAGCAGTTTAATACAGACCTACGAGCAGTACTTC	CASSLIQTYEQYF
TRBD1	many	TRBV10-3	TRBJ2-7	TGTGCCGTACGGGACAGAGCCTACGAGCAGTACTTC	CAVRDRAYEQYF
TRBD1	NA	TRBV20-1	TRBJ2-1	TGCAGTGCTGACCCCGGGACAGGGGAATACAATGAGCAGTTCTTC	CSADPGTGEYNEQFF
TRBD2	NA	TRBV20-1	TRBJ2-3	TGCAGTGCTGCCAGCGGGACGGGAGGGCCGGATACGCAGTATTTT	CSAASGTGGPDTQYF
TRBD1	many	TRBV20-1	TRBJ1-4	TGCAGTGCTAGGACAGGGAGTAATGAAAAACTGTTTTTT	CSARTGSNEKLFF
TRBD2	many	TRBV28	TRBJ2-7	TGTGCCAGCAGTCGGGGGGGGACCGTTTCCTACGAGCAGTACTTC	CASSRGGTVSYEQYF
NA	many	TRBV7-6	TRBJ2-3	TGTGCCAGCAGCTCCCGATACAGGGTCCCCACGCCAGATACGCAGTATTTT	CASSSRYRVPTPDTQYF
TRBD2	many	TRBV30	TRBJ2-3	TGTGCCTGCCCTGGGAGGGAAACAGATACGCAGTATTTT	CACPGRETDTQYF
NA	many	TRBV29-1	TRBJ1-2	TGCAGCGTTGAAAACATCAACTATGGCTACACCTTC	CSVENINYGYTF
NA	many	TRBV2	TRBJ1-6	TGTGCCAGCAGCACCGGGTCTTCACCCCTCCACTTT	CASSTGSSPLHF
TRBD2	many	TRBV9	TRBJ2-3	TGTGCCAGCAGCGTAGAACTAGCGAGGGTGGATACGCAGTATTTT	CASSVELARVDTQYF
TRBD2	NA	TRBV9	TRBJ2-1	TGTGCCAGCAGCCAGACTAGCGGGGGGGCCAATGAGCAGTTCTTC	CASSQTSGGANEQFF
NA	NA	TRBV20-1	TRBJ1-3	TGCAGTGCTAGAGTTGAGACAGCTGGAAACACCATATATTTT	CSARVETAGNTIYF
TRBD1	many	TRBV7-9	TRBJ2-7	TGTGCCAGCAGCTCAAACAGGGGGCTCTACGAGCAGTACTTC	CASSSNRGLYEQYF
NA	many	TRBV6-5	TRBJ2-1	TGTGCCAGCAGTTATGATTCGGGTGAGCAGTTCTTC	CASSYDSGEQFF
TRBD1	few	TRBV20-1	TRBJ1-2	TGCAGTGCTACAAAACAGGGGATAGGCTACACCTTC	CSATKQGIGYTF
TRBD1	many	TRBV6-2/TRBV6-3	TRBJ1-4	TGTGCCAGCAGTTCGACAGGGGGCGTGAAAAAACTGTTTTTT	CASSSTGGVKKLFF
TRBD2	NA	TRBV28	TRBJ2-1	TGTGCCAGCAGTCCCCATCCTAGCGGGAGGGCCTACAATGAGCAGTTCTTC	CASSPHPSGRAYNEQFF
NA	NA	TRBV23-1	TRBJ1-5	TGCGCCAGCAGTCAGGGGCAGGGGTTCAGCAATCAGCCCCAGCATTTT	CASSQGQGFSNQPQHF